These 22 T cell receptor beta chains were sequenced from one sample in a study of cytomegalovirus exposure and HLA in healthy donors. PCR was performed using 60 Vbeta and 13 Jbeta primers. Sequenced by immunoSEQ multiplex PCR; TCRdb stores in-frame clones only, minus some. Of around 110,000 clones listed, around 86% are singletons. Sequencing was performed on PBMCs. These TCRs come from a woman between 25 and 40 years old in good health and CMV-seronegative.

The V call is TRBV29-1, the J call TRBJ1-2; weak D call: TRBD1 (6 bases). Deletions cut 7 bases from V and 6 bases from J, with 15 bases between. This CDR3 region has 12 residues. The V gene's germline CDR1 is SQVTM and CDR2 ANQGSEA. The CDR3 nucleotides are TGCAGCGCAACAGGGATGGAGGATGGCTACACCTTC. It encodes CSATGMEDGYTF.

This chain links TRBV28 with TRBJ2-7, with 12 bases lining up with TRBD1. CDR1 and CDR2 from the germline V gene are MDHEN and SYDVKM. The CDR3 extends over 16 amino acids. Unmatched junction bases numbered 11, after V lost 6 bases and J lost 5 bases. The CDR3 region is CASSQPGQGASDEQYF. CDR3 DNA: TGTGCCAGCAGCCAACCGGGACAGGGGGCGTCTGACGAGCAGTACTTC.

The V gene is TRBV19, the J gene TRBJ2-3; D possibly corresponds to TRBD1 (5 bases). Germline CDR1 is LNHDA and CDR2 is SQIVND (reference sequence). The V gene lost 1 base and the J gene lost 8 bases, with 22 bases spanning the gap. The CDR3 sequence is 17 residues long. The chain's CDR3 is CASSIGPGRQGVFTQYF. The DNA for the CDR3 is TGTGCCAGTAGTATAGGGCCAGGACGCCAGGGCGTGTTTACGCAGTATTTT.

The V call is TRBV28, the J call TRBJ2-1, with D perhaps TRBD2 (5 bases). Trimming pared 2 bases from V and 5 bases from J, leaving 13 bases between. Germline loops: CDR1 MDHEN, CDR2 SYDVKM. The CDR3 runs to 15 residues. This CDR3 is CASSLRRVVHNEQFF. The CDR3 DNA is TGTGCCAGCAGTTTACGGCGGGTCGTACACAATGAGCAGTTCTTC.

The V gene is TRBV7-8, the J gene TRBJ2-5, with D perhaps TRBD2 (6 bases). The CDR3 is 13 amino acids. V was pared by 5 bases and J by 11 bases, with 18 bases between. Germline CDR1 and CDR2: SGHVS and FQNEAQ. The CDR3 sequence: CASSHDRTGEQYF. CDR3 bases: TGTGCCAGCAGCCACGACAGAACGGGGGAGCAGTACTTC.

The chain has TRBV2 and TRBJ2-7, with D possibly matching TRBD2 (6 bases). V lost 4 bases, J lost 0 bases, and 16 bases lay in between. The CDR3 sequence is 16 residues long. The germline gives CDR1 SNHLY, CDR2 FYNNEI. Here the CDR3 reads CASSVFQGGSSYEQYF. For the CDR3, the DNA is TGTGCCAGCAGTGTTTTCCAGGGAGGTTCCTCCTACGAGCAGTACTTC.

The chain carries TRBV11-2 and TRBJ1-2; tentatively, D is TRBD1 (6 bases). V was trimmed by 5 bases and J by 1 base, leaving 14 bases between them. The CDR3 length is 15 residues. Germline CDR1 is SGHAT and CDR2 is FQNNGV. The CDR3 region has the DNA TGTGCCAGCAGCCCGGACAGCTCAATTAACTATGGCTACACCTTC. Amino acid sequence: CASSPDSSINYGYTF.

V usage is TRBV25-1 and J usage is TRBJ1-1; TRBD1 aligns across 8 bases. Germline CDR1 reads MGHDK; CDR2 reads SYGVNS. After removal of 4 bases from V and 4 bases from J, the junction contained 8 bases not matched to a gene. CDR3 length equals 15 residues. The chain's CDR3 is CASSASRGRGTEAFF. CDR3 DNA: TGTGCCAGCAGTGCTTCCAGGGGGCGGGGCACTGAAGCTTTCTTT.

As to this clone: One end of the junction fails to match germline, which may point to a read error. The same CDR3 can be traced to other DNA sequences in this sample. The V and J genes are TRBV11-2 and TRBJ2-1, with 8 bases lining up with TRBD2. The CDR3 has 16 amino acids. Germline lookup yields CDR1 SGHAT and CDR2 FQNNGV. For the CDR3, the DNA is TGTGCCAGTAGCTTAAAGGCGGGAGGAAGCTTCAATGAGCAGTTCTTC. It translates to CASSLKAGGSFNEQFF.

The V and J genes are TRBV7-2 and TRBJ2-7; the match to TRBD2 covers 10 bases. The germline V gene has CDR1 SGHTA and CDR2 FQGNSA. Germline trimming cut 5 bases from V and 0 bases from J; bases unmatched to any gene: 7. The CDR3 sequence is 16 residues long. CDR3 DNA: TGTGCCAGCAGCCCCCTGGGACTAGCGAACTCCTACGAGCAGTACTTC. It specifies CASSPLGLANSYEQYF.

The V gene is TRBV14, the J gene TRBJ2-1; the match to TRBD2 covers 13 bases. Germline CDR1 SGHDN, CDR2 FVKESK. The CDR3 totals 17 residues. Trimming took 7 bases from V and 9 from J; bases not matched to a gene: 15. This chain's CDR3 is CASTISPGLAGTGEQFF. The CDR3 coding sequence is TGTGCCAGCACTATTTCTCCGGGACTAGCGGGGACGGGTGAGCAGTTCTTC. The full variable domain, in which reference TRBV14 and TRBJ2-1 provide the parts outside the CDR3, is EAGVTQFPSHSVIEKGQTVTLRCDPISGHDNLYWYRRVMGKEIKFLLHFVKESKQDESGMPNNRFLAERTGGTYSTLKVQPAELEDSGVYFCASTISPGLAGTGEQFFGPGTRLTVL.

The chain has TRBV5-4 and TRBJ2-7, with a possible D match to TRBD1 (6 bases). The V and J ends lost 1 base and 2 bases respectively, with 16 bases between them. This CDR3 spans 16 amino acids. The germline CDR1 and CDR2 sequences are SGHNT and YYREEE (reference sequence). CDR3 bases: TGTGCCAGCAGCTTGAAGTCAGGGGCTACTACCTACGAGCAGTACTTC. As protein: CASSLKSGATTYEQYF.

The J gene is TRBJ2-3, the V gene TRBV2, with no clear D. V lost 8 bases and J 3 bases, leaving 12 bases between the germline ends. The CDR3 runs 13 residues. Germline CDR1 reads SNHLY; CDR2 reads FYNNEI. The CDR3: CASSGLGTDTQYF. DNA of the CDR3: TGTGCCAGCTCCGGGTTGGGTACAGATACGCAGTATTTT.

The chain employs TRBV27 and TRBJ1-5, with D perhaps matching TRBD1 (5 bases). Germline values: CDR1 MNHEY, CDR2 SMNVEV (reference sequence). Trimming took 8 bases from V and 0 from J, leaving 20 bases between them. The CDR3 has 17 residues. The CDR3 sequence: CASRPSGGSYSNQPQHF. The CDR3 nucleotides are TGTGCCAGCCGACCATCTGGGGGGAGCTATAGCAATCAGCCCCAGCATTTT.

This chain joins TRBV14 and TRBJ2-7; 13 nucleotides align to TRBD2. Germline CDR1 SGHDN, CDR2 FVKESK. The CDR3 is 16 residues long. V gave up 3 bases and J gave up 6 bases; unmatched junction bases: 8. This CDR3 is CASSQGPGLAGFEQYF. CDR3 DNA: TGTGCCAGCAGCCAGGGCCCGGGACTAGCGGGATTCGAGCAGTACTTC.

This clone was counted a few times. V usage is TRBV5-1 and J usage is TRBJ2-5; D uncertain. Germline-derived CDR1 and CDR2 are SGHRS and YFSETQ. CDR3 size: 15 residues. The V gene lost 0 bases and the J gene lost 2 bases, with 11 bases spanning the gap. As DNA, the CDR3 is TGCGCCAGCAGCTTGGGAACGACAACTCAAGAGACCCAGTACTTC. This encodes CASSLGTTTQETQYF.

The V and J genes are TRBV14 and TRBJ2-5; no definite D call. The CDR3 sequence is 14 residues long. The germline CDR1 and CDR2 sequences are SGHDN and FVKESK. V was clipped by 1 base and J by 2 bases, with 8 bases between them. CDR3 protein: CASSQGQLQETQYF. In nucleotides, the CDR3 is TGTGCCAGCAGCCAAGGGCAGTTACAAGAGACCCAGTACTTC.

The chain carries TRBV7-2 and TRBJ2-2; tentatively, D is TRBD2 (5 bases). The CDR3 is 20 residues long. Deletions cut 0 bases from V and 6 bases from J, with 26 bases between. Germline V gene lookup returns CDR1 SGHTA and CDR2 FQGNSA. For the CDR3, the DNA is TGTGCCAGCAGCTTAGCAGGGTGGGATCGGGGTTGGGCCAGGTCCGGGGAGCTGTTTTTT. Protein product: CASSLAGWDRGWARSGELFF.

CDR3 sequence: CASSPGVDSNQPQHF. For the CDR3, the DNA is TGTGCCAGCAGTCCAGGGGTCGATAGCAATCAGCCCCAGCATTTT. The chain combines TRBV6-5 with TRBJ1-5; TRBD1 might be the D (6 bases). Germline V gene sequence: CDR1 MNHEY, CDR2 SVGAGI. The V end was cut by 5 bases, the J end by 0 bases, with 11 bases between. The CDR3 runs 15 residues.

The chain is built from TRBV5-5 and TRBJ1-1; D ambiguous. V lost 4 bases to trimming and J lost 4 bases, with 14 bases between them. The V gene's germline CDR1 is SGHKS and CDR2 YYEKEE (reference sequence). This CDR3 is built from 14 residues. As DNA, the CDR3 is TGTGCCAGCAGCCGTAGCGCGCCGGGCACTGAAGCTTTCTTT. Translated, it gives CASSRSAPGTEAFF.

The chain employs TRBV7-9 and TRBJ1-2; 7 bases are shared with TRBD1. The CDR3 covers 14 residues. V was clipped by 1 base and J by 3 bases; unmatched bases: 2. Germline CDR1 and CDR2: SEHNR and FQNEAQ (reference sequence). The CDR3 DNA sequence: TGTGCCAGCAGCTTAGAGACAGGGCACTATGGCTACACCTTC. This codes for CASSLETGHYGYTF.

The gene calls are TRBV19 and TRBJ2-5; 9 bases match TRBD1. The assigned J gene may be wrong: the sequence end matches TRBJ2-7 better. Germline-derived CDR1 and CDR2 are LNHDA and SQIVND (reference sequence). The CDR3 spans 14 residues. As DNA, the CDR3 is TGTGCCAGTAGTGGGGACAGGGAACCCTACGAGCAGTACTTC. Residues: CASSGDREPYEQYF.